The T cell receptor beta chain described here comes from a study of cytomegalovirus exposure and HLA in healthy donors (TCRdb year 2017). In the study overall: According to an earlier analysis of 450 to 650 of the donors, about 180 million T cells yielded roughly 110 million unique TCR beta sequences and approximately 300 Gb of sequence data. Genome-wide SNP genotypes for about three fifths of the roughly 670 donors were used in a later genetic analysis, which treated that subset as a discovery cohort. The later analysis used no new phenotypic data to find candidate immune exposures, relying instead on TCR beta sequences and their occurrence across donors. Among roughly 400 genotyped donors of the cohort, an average of around 250,000 unique TCR beta nucleotide sequences was sequenced per donor, of which roughly 17% were non-productive. Donor age, sex, ethnicity and CMV serostatus were compiled together with the repertoire data. A later analysis re-analyzed previously published TCR beta repertoires from 600 to 850 donors and added high-resolution HLA genotyping to study TCR occurrence patterns. The aim of the study was to test whether cataloging public T cell receptors could identify signatures of past pathogen exposure. In addition to the first cohort of roughly 700 subjects, a separate validation cohort of some 120 different subjects was used. An early release that covered roughly 600 HLA-typed donors contained about 300 gigabases of sequencing data and 75 million to 100 million unique TCR sequences. The genetic ancestry cluster associated with self-reported Caucasian donors included 80% to 90% of the roughly 360 genotyped donors. The study profiled the T cell repertoires of 500 to 800 subjects by immunosequencing and related them to cytomegalovirus serostatus. All discovery cohort repertoires had been generated using a single sequencing platform. HLA typing included class I and class II loci at four-digit resolution. An earlier analysis of fewer than 750 of the donors used high-throughput TCR beta sequencing to judge whether each TCR beta V gene segment behaved as functional or pseudogenic. The study combined high-throughput TCR immunosequencing, statistical association of individual TCRs with disease status, and machine learning to predict cytomegalovirus infection status. Typing coverage varied by locus: roughly 620-640 donors for A, B, C, DRB1 and DQB1; roughly 520 for DQA1; about 570 for DPA1; 450 to 480 for DPB1. Several DR-DQ haplotypes were handled as single units for association and clustering, since linkage in the cohort was strong. Overall study results and their limits: Most TCR sequences were seen in very few donors, while some public TCRs were found in many individuals. Presence/absence analyses assumed roughly uniform sequencing depth across donors, an assumption that may not hold. A cluster of highly shared sequence variants was judged likely to represent a technical artifact of the sequencing pipeline. Broadly in line with IMGT annotations, most TCR beta V segments showed up in productive rearrangements about 87% or about 30% of the time in an earlier analysis of 450 to 750 of the donors. Cytomegalovirus status was reported to be diagnosed by the classifier with high specificity and sensitivity in both the original and validation cohorts. According to a later analysis, most CMV-associated TCR beta chains appeared to be HLA-restricted, and the HLA associations seemed to be driven largely by CMV exposure. In a later analysis, HLA-associated TCR beta chains were found to be more clonally expanded and to have lower generation probabilities than equally common non-associated chains. A few of the identified cytomegalovirus-associated TCR beta chains were confirmed in vitro to be specific for cytomegalovirus antigens. The study listed 150 to 200 TCR beta chains as associated with cytomegalovirus. A further reported finding was that TCR beta sequences accurately predicted the HLA-A and HLA-B alleles for most subjects in the first cohort. This cohort had only TCR beta chains sequenced, and the lack of alpha or paired-chain data limited which features could be detected. A later genetic analysis associated a missense DCLRE1C variant with V-gene and J-gene trimming of TCR beta chains, and an independent cohort replicated the association. Several of the top co-occurrence clusters appeared to be linked to parvovirus B19, influenza, CMV and Epstein-Barr virus, according to a later analysis. The 87-base-pair reads could not distinguish some IMGT-functional V segments, including TRBV6-2 and TRBV6-3, so those segments were excluded. Because HLA typing was unavailable for some donors at each locus, only the typed subset was used in association tests. Because counts were too low, more than 15 rarely observed V segments, including chromosome 9 orphons, were excluded from the earlier analysis of under 650 of the donors. Immune exposure information for the cohort was limited to CMV serostatus. The authors suggested that the approach could potentially be generalized to other disease states and immunological phenotypes. Compared with the roughly 710-donor mean, donors in an Asian-associated ancestry cluster had fewer N-insertions in productive TCRs, according to a later genetic analysis. Correlated functional status among segregating V segments might be attributable to linkage disequilibrium, but an unknown experimental factor could not be ruled out. According to a later analysis, TCR association rates differed among HLA loci, with DRB1 alleles showing the most associated TCRs and HLA-C alleles showing the fewest. Specific HLA alleles were associated with more than 15,000 TCR beta sequences at a false discovery rate of 0.05 in a later analysis. Assigning TCR associations to individual alleles was difficult when HLA alleles, especially DR and DQ, strongly co-occurred.

The cohort comprised some 700 healthy bone marrow donors. At the time of sampling, all cohort members were nominally healthy, though unrecorded immune exposures were likely present. The donor tested CMV seropositive, placing the donor among the approximately 290 seropositive members of the cohort. A peripheral blood sample was provided by each donor, and peripheral blood mononuclear cells were used for TCR beta sequencing. Genomic DNA was extracted from the blood cell samples with the Qiagen DNeasy Blood Extraction Kit. The CDR3 sequence holds 13 residues, the cysteine and phenylalanine included. Solely the CDR3 DNA is kept, with 39 bases framed from the first base. V is pared back by 1 base and J by 5 bases, with 6 bases lying between the germline termini. Per the germline V gene, MNHNS is the CDR1 and SASEGT is the CDR2. On this clone: The antigen this receptor binds is unknown. The sample holds no much larger clone one base away, and base qualities are not on file.

Libraries were constructed by the immunoSEQ multiplex PCR assay. The multiplex PCR relied on a mix of 60 forward primers for TCR Vbeta segments and 13 reverse primers for TCR Jbeta segments. The CDR3 region of rearranged TCR beta genes was amplified from genomic DNA by a multiplex PCR assay. Amplified TCR beta libraries were sequenced as 87-base-pair reads on the Illumina HiSeq System. The paper's data handling went like this. Across the 700 or so repertoires, a later analysis counted 80 million or so unique TCR beta chains, about 10 million of which were shared by at least two donors. Raw reads were error-corrected and collapsed into unique sequences with a nearest-neighbor algorithm that merged closely related sequences to remove PCR and sequencing errors. Alignment of CDR3 sequences to IMGT reference sequences was used to assign V, D and J gene segments. Each retained sequence needed at least a six-nucleotide match to both a V gene segment and a J gene segment. A rearrangement counted as productive if the CDR3 had no stop codons and remained in frame with V and J, and every other rearrangement counted as non-productive. CDR3 was defined according to IMGT convention as the region running from the second conserved V-encoded cysteine to the conserved J-encoded phenylalanine. The earlier analysis of some 600 of the donors excluded sequences that lacked an unambiguous match to a single V gene segment. An earlier analysis of roughly 590 of the donors called V segments functional above 56.7% productive rearrangements and segregating when the between-donor standard deviation exceeded 5%. A statistical classification framework was built to diagnose cytomegalovirus status from the catalog of TCR beta chain sequences. V and J gene assignment, in a later analysis, came from comparing TCR nucleotide sequences with IMGT/GENE-DB human TR gene sequences. The TCRdist pipeline was used in a later analysis to assign CDR3 sequences and most-parsimonious VDJ recombination scenarios. In a later analysis, each TCR beta chain was defined by its CDR3 amino acid sequence together with its V-gene family, and reads lacking a unique V-gene family were excluded. In a later analysis, around 600 highly shared, low-generation-probability nucleotide sequences were removed to address suspected cross-contamination and a sequencing artifact. For each public chain, a later analysis derived a clonal expansion index from normalized ranks of inferred template counts within each repertoire. In a later analysis, generation probabilities were computed with a VDJ recombination model fitted to out-of-frame rearrangements, and the resulting probabilities were checked against IGoR. In a later analysis, hypergeometric tests were used to score TCR-TCR, TCR-HLA and TCR-CMV co-occurrence, with a repertoire-size bias correction applied to TCR pairs. To estimate false discovery rates, a later analysis permuted the HLA or CMV assignments 20 times. In a later analysis, co-occurring TCRs were grouped using DBSCAN, with TCRdist sequence similarity added in when clustering inside HLA-allele-positive subsets. Repertoires with fewer than 30,000 or more than 120,000 public chains, plus five repertoires with anomalous nucleotide sharing, were excluded from co-occurrence clustering. What TCRdb holds here is the immuneACCESS table cut down to in-frame rearrangements. Part of the clones is not present; checked against another copy, under half of the missing clones reflect an unresolved V gene, and the others are unexplained. The DNA was the basis for D and trimming; V, J and clone size are from that table. For this sample there are under 100,000 clones; around 79% appear just once. 5.9% of the sample rests with the top ten.

What was sequenced was PBMCs. The sequence came from a man aged 18 to 29 in good health and CMV-seropositive. The V gene is TRBV6-1 and the J gene is TRBJ1-5, with the identity of the D gene unclear. Read as DNA, the sequence is TGTGCCAGCAGTGAAGGCAGATATCAGCCCCAGCATTTT. Its protein product is CASSEGRYQPQHF.